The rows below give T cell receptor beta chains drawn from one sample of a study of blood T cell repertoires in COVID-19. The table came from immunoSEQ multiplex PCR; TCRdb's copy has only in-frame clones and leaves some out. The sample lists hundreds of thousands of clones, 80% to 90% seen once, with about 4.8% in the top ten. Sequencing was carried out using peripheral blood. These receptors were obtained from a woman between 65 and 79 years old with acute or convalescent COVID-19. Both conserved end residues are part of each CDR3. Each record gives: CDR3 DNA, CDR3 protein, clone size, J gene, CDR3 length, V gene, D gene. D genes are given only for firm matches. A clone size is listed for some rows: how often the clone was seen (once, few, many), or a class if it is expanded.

CDR3 DNA: TGTGCCAGCCTTGGGACAGCGACCTATGGCTACACCTTC
CDR3 protein: CASLGTATYGYTF
clone size: NA
J gene: TRBJ1-2
CDR3 length: 13
V gene: TRBV19
D gene: TRBD1

CDR3 DNA: TGTGCCAGTAGTGCTACCCGACAGGTATTCAGTCAGCCCCAGCATTTT
CDR3 protein: CASSATRQVFSQPQHF
clone size: NA
J gene: TRBJ1-5
CDR3 length: 16
V gene: TRBV19
D gene: NA

CDR3 DNA: TGTGCCAGCAGCTTAGAGGGACAGGGAACTTCACCCCTCCACTTT
CDR3 protein: CASSLEGQGTSPLHF
clone size: few
J gene: TRBJ1-6
CDR3 length: 15
V gene: TRBV7-9
D gene: TRBD1

CDR3 DNA: TGTGCCAGCAATCGAGGGACTAGCGGCCAAGAGACCCAGTACTTC
CDR3 protein: CASNRGTSGQETQYF
clone size: NA
J gene: TRBJ2-5
CDR3 length: 15
V gene: TRBV9
D gene: TRBD2

CDR3 DNA: TGTGCCAGCAGTTGGGGCTCTCGGAGCAATCAGCCCCAGCATTTT
CDR3 protein: CASSWGSRSNQPQHF
clone size: NA
J gene: TRBJ1-5
CDR3 length: 15
V gene: TRBV28
D gene: NA

CDR3 DNA: TGTGCCAGCAGTGAGACAGGGGCAGGAGGCTACACCTTC
CDR3 protein: CASSETGAGGYTF
clone size: NA
J gene: TRBJ1-2
CDR3 length: 13
V gene: TRBV6-1
D gene: TRBD1

CDR3 DNA: TGTGCCAGCAGCCAAGTACAGCGGAGTGAGCAGTTCTTC
CDR3 protein: CASSQVQRSEQFF
clone size: NA
J gene: TRBJ2-1
CDR3 length: 13
V gene: TRBV3-1/TRBV3-2
D gene: NA

CDR3 DNA: TGTGCCAGCAGTGTCCAGGGGCGCGGGAATCAGCCCCAGCATTTT
CDR3 protein: CASSVQGRGNQPQHF
clone size: NA
J gene: TRBJ1-5
CDR3 length: 15
V gene: TRBV2
D gene: NA

CDR3 DNA: TGTGCCAGCAGTGCAGGGCCAAACACCGGGGAGCTGTTTTTT
CDR3 protein: CASSAGPNTGELFF
clone size: NA
J gene: TRBJ2-2
CDR3 length: 14
V gene: TRBV2
D gene: NA

CDR3 DNA: TGTGCCTGGAGTGAGGGACAGCGATTCAATGAGCAGTTCTTC
CDR3 protein: CAWSEGQRFNEQFF
clone size: NA
J gene: TRBJ2-1
CDR3 length: 14
V gene: TRBV30
D gene: TRBD1

CDR3 DNA: TGTGCCAGCAGCTTAGAAGTCCTACCTAACTATGGCTACACCTTC
CDR3 protein: CASSLEVLPNYGYTF
clone size: NA
J gene: TRBJ1-2
CDR3 length: 15
V gene: TRBV7-8
D gene: NA

CDR3 DNA: TGCAGCGTTGAGACCTTACAGGGGTTGAACACTGAAGCTTTCTTT
CDR3 protein: CSVETLQGLNTEAFF
clone size: NA
J gene: TRBJ1-1
CDR3 length: 15
V gene: TRBV29-1
D gene: TRBD1

CDR3 DNA: TGTGCCAGCAGTAAGGACAGGGCTAGGAACTATGGCTACACCTTC
CDR3 protein: CASSKDRARNYGYTF
clone size: NA
J gene: TRBJ1-2
CDR3 length: 15
V gene: TRBV6-5
D gene: TRBD1

CDR3 DNA: TGTGCCAGCAGTGCGTACCGGGACAGGGTTTACTATGGCTACACCTTC
CDR3 protein: CASSAYRDRVYYGYTF
clone size: NA
J gene: TRBJ1-2
CDR3 length: 16
V gene: TRBV28
D gene: TRBD1

CDR3 DNA: TGTGCCAGCAGCCGGCCGGGACAGGGTGCCGGGGAGCTGTTTTTT
CDR3 protein: CASSRPGQGAGELFF
clone size: NA
J gene: TRBJ2-2
CDR3 length: 15
V gene: TRBV3-1/TRBV3-2
D gene: TRBD1

CDR3 DNA: TGTGCCAGCAGCCAAGCGGGGGTCTCGAGCGCGGCACCCCTCCACTTT
CDR3 protein: CASSQAGVSSAAPLHF
clone size: few
J gene: TRBJ1-6
CDR3 length: 16
V gene: TRBV14
D gene: NA

CDR3 DNA: TGCAGCTCGGAGGGGACTGAAGCTTTCTTT
CDR3 protein: CSSEGTEAFF
clone size: NA
J gene: TRBJ1-1
CDR3 length: 10
V gene: TRBV20-1
D gene: NA